This paragraph reports one T cell receptor (beta chain). Its antigen is unidentified. TCR beta cDNA libraries had unique molecular identifiers. TCRdb independently ran MiXCR on the PCR reads; one entry per CDR3 protein. Among around 190,000 distinct CDR3 sequences, around 30% were seen once, and the ten largest hold 3% to 3.5%. This sample stems from a study of post-analysis software for immune sequencing data. The overall study: Relapsing-remitting, secondary progressive and progressive-relapsing courses of multiple sclerosis were included.

General study findings and limits: Multiple sclerosis patients had significantly lower normalized Chao1 diversity than controls. Patients had higher frequencies than controls of a few TRBV segments, including TRBV5-6, TRBV5-1 and TRBV20-1. Strong co-clustering by F measure was evident for samples that had been prepared in the same batch.

The length of the CDR3 is 20 residues. Germline CDR1 and CDR2: SGHVS and FQNEAQ. J was trimmed by 6 bases and V by 3 bases; bases with no gene match: 21. This chain connects TRBV7-8 to TRBJ2-1, with 9 bases fitting TRBD2. Sequenced sample: blood. The receptor comes from a girl aged 2-17 years with multiple sclerosis. DNA of the CDR3: TGTGCCAGCAGCTTCCGTGGGACTAGCTCCGAGCGCCCATCCGTCAATGAGCAGTTCTTC. Its protein product is CASSFRGTSSERPSVNEQFF.